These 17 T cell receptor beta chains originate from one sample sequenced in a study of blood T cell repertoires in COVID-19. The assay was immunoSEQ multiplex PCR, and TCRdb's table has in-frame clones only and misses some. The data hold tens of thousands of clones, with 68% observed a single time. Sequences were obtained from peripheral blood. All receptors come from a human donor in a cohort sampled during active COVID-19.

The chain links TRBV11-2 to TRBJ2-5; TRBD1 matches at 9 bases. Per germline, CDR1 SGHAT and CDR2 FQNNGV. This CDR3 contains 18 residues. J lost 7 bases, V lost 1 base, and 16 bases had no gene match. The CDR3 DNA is TGTGCCAGCAGCTTAGCGGGACGGTCCGGGACAGGGTCACCGACCCAGTACTTC. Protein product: CASSLAGRSGTGSPTQYF.

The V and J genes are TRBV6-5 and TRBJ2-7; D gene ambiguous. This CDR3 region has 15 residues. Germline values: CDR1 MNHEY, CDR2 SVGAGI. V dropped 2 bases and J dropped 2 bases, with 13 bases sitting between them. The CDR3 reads CASSYAGSRTYEQYF. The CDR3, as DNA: TGTGCCAGCAGTTACGCTGGCAGTCGAACCTACGAGCAGTACTTC.

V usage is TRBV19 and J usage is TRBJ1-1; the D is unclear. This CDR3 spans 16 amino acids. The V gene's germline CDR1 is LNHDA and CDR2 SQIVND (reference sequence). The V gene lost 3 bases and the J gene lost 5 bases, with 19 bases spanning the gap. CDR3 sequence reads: CASSISREVVRTEAFF. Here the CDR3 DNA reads TGTGCCAGTAGTATTTCGCGGGAGGTTGTAAGGACTGAAGCTTTCTTT.

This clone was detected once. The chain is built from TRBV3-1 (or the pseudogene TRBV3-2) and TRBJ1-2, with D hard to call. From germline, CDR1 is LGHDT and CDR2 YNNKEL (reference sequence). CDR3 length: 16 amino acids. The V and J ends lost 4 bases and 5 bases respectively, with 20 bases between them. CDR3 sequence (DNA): TGTGCCAGCAGCCCCCAAAGTGGTGGGAGCGGGTATGGCTACACCTTC. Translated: CASSPQSGGSGYGYTF.

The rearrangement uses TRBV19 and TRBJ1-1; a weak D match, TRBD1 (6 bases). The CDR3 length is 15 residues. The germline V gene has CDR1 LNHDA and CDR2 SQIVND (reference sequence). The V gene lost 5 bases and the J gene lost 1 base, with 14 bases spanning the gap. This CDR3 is CASSGRTATNTEAFF. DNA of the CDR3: TGTGCCAGTAGTGGTCGGACAGCCACGAACACTGAAGCTTTCTTT.

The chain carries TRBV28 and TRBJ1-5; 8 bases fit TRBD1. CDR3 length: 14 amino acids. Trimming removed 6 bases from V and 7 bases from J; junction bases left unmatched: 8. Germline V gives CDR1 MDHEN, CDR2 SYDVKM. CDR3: CASSAGQVDQPQHF. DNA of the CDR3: TGTGCCAGCAGCGCGGGACAGGTTGACCAGCCCCAGCATTTT.

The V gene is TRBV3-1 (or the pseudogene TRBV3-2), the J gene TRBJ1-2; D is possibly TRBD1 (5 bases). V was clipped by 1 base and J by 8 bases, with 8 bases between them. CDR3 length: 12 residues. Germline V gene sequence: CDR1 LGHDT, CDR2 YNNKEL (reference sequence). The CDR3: CASSQAGGGYTF. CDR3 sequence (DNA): TGTGCCAGCAGCCAAGCGGGGGGAGGCTACACCTTC.

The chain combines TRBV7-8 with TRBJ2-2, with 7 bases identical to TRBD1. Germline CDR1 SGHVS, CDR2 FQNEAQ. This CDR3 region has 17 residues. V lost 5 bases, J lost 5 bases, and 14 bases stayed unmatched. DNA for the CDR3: TGTGCCAGCAGCATATCAATCGGGGCAGGGGGTACCGGGGAGCTGTTTTTT. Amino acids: CASSISIGAGGTGELFF.

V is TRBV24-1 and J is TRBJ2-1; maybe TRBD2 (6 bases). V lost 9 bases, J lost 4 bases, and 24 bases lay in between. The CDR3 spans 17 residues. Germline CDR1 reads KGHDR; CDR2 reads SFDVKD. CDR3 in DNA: TGTGCCACCCAGGGATCAGCGGGCGAACCCTATTACAATGAGCAGTTCTTC. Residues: CATQGSAGEPYYNEQFF.

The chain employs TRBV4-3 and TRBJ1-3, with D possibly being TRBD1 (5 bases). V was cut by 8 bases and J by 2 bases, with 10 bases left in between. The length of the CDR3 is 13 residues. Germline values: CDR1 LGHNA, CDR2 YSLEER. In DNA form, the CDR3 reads TGCGCCAGCCACCAGGGTGCTGGAAACACCATATATTTT. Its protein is CASHQGAGNTIYF.

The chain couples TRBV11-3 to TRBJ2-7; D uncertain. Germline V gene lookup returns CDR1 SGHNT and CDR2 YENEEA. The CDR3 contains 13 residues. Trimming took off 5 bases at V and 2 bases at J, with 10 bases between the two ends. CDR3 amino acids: CASSPDWTYEQYF. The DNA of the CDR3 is TGTGCCAGCAGCCCAGACTGGACCTACGAGCAGTACTTC.

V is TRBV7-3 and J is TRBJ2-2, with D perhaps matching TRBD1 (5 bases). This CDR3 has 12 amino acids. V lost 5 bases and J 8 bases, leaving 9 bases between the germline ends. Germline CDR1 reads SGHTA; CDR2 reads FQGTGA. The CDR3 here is CASSLQEGELFF. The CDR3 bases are TGTGCCAGCAGCCTACAGGAAGGGGAGCTGTTTTTT.

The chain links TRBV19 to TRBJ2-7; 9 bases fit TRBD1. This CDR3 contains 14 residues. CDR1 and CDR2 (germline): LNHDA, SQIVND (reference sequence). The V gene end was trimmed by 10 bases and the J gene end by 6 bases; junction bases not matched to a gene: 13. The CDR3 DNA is TGTGCCACCTTCTCCGGGACAGGGTCCGGCGAGCAGTACTTC. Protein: CATFSGTGSGEQYF.

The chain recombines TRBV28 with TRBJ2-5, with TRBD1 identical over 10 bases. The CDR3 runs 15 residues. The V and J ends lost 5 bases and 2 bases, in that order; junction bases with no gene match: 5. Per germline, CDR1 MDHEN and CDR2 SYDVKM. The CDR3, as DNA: TGTGCCAGCAGTATACGGACAGGGGGACAAGAGACCCAGTACTTC. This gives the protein CASSIRTGGQETQYF.

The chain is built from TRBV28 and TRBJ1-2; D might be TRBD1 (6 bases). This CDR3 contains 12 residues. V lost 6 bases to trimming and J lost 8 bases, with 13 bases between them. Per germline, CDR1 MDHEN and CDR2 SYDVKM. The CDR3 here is CASRPGTLGYTF. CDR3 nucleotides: TGTGCCAGCAGACCCGGGACACTCGGCTACACCTTC.

The CDR3: CASSDLGTGKETQYF. DNA for the CDR3: TGCGCCAGCAGCGACCTCGGGACAGGGAAGGAGACCCAGTACTTC. The J gene is TRBJ2-5, the V gene TRBV5-1; 9 nucleotides match TRBD1. The CDR3 totals 15 residues. In germline, CDR1 is SGHRS, CDR2 YFSETQ. V lost 4 bases and J lost 5; bases outside the gene matches: 9.

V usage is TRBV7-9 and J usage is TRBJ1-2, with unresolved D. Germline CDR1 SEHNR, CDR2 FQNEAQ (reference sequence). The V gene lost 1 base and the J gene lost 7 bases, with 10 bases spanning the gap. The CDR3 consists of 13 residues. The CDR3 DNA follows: TGTGCCAGCAGCTTAGAGTCACGGGTTGGCTACACCTTC. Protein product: CASSLESRVGYTF. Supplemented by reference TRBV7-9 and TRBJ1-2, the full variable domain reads DTGVSQNPRHKITKRGQNVTFRCDPISEHNRLYWYRQTLGQGPEFLTYFQNEAQLEKSRLLSDRFSAERPKGSFSTLEIQRTEQGDSAMYLCASSLESRVGYTFGSGTRLTVV.